A selection of T cell receptor beta chains follows, all from one sample in a study of early T cells in non-severe SARS-CoV-2 infection. TCRdb reanalysed the 5' RACE reads using MiXCR and keeps one entry per CDR3 protein. The sample contains about 61,000 distinct CDR3 sequences, approximately 12% of which appear only once. Here the sequenced sample was whole blood, taken at baseline. The source is an adult who was a healthcare worker with PCR-confirmed SARS-CoV-2 infection or an uninfected control (not recorded which). The donor label of this sample is uncertain. Each CDR3 is given with its conserved first and last residue. Each record gives: CDR3 protein, CDR3 DNA, V gene, J gene, clone size, D gene. A D gene is named only where the DNA matches it firmly. Expanded clones get a size class; other rows say once, few or many, or leave the size out.

cdr3_aa: CASSLATSGATDTQYF
cdr3_nt: TGCGCCAGCAGCTTGGCTACTAGCGGGGCCACAGATACGCAGTATTTT
v_call: TRBV5-1
j_call: TRBJ2-3
clone_size: .
d_call: TRBD2

cdr3_aa: CASSRGTGELFF
cdr3_nt: TGTGCCAGCAGCCGGGGCACCGGGGAGCTGTTTTTT
v_call: TRBV7-9
j_call: TRBJ2-2
clone_size: many
d_call: .

cdr3_aa: CASSRSGTGQETQYF
cdr3_nt: TGTGCCAGCAGCCGAAGTGGGACAGGCCAAGAGACCCAGTACTTC
v_call: TRBV7-3
j_call: TRBJ2-5
clone_size: .
d_call: TRBD1

cdr3_aa: CASSNPRDKGISSTDTQYF
cdr3_nt: TGTGCCAGCAGTAACCCCCGGGACAAGGGGATTTCTAGCACAGATACGCAGTATTTT
v_call: TRBV6-6
j_call: TRBJ2-3
clone_size: few
d_call: .

cdr3_aa: CSVEGLKGSYNEQFF
cdr3_nt: TGCAGCGTTGAAGGTTTAAAAGGCTCCTACAATGAGCAGTTCTTC
v_call: TRBV29-1
j_call: TRBJ2-1
clone_size: few
d_call: .

cdr3_aa: CASSLISGSPLHF
cdr3_nt: TGTGCCAGCAGCTTAATAAGCGGTTCACCCCTCCACTTT
v_call: TRBV11-2
j_call: TRBJ1-6
clone_size: few
d_call: .

cdr3_aa: CSARANPADTQYF
cdr3_nt: TGCAGTGCTAGAGCGAACCCCGCAGATACGCAGTATTTT
v_call: TRBV20-1
j_call: TRBJ2-3
clone_size: .
d_call: .

cdr3_aa: CASSLESYSYNSPLHF
cdr3_nt: TGCGCCAGCAGCTTGGAGTCCTACTCCTATAATTCACCCCTCCACTTT
v_call: TRBV5-1
j_call: TRBJ1-6
clone_size: .
d_call: .

cdr3_aa: CSVRSTGESNTEAFF
cdr3_nt: TGCAGCGTCCGCAGTACGGGGGAGAGTAACACTGAAGCTTTCTTT
v_call: TRBV29-1
j_call: TRBJ1-1
clone_size: .
d_call: .

cdr3_aa: CASSSGTPRRDTQYF
cdr3_nt: TGTGCCAGCAGCTCCGGGACCCCGAGGAGAGATACGCAGTATTTT
v_call: TRBV2
j_call: TRBJ2-3
clone_size: many
d_call: .

cdr3_aa: CSAKLTGGTEAFF
cdr3_nt: TGCAGCGCTAAACTTACAGGGGGCACTGAAGCTTTCTTT
v_call: TRBV29-1
j_call: TRBJ1-1
clone_size: few
d_call: TRBD1

cdr3_aa: CSARRKGTAHNSPLHF
cdr3_nt: TGCAGTGCTAGAAGAAAAGGGACAGCTCATAATTCACCCCTCCACTTT
v_call: TRBV20-1
j_call: TRBJ1-6
clone_size: few
d_call: TRBD1

cdr3_aa: CASSSGFGAFF
cdr3_nt: TGTGCCAGCAGCTCAGGGTTCGGAGCTTTCTTT
v_call: TRBV12-3/TRBV12-4
j_call: TRBJ1-1
clone_size: .
d_call: .

cdr3_aa: CASSTKGNSPLHF
cdr3_nt: TGTGCCAGCAGCACCAAAGGGAATTCACCCCTCCACTTT
v_call: TRBV9
j_call: TRBJ1-6
clone_size: .
d_call: .

cdr3_aa: CASSPTGKYQPQHF
cdr3_nt: TGTGCCAGTAGTCCGACAGGGAAGTATCAGCCCCAGCATTTT
v_call: TRBV19
j_call: TRBJ1-5
clone_size: few
d_call: TRBD1

cdr3_aa: CASALAQGDTGELFF
cdr3_nt: TGTGCCAGCGCATTAGCCCAGGGGGACACCGGGGAGCTGTTTTTT
v_call: TRBV12-3/TRBV12-4
j_call: TRBJ2-2
clone_size: few
d_call: TRBD1

cdr3_aa: CASSQGNEQFF
cdr3_nt: TGTGCCAGCAGCCAGGGCAATGAGCAGTTCTTC
v_call: TRBV3-1
j_call: TRBJ2-1
clone_size: once
d_call: .

cdr3_aa: CASSLKENTEAFF
cdr3_nt: TGTGCCAGCAGTTTGAAGGAGAACACTGAAGCTTTCTTT
v_call: TRBV27
j_call: TRBJ1-1
clone_size: .
d_call: .

cdr3_aa: CATGDGYNEQFF
cdr3_nt: TGTGCCACTGGGGACGGTTACAATGAGCAGTTCTTC
v_call: TRBV6-2/TRBV6-3
j_call: TRBJ2-1
clone_size: many
d_call: .

cdr3_aa: CSAVPQGYYGYTF
cdr3_nt: TGCAGTGCTGTGCCACAGGGTTATTATGGCTACACCTTC
v_call: TRBV20-1
j_call: TRBJ1-2
clone_size: many
d_call: .

cdr3_aa: CASSRSLNEKLFF
cdr3_nt: TGTGCCAGCAGCCGGAGCCTCAACGAAAAACTGTTTTTT
v_call: TRBV14
j_call: TRBJ1-4
clone_size: few
d_call: .

cdr3_aa: CASSPRVSTANTGELFF
cdr3_nt: TGTGCCAGCAGCCCCAGAGTGAGCACCGCGAACACCGGGGAGCTGTTTTTT
v_call: TRBV14
j_call: TRBJ2-2
clone_size: .
d_call: .

cdr3_aa: CASSLSGVSGNTIYF
cdr3_nt: TGTGCCAGCAGCTTATCCGGTGTCTCTGGAAACACCATATATTTT
v_call: TRBV5-6
j_call: TRBJ1-3
clone_size: .
d_call: .

cdr3_aa: CASSQLGTSSYNEQFF
cdr3_nt: TGTGCCAGCAGCCAACTGGGGACGAGCTCCTACAATGAGCAGTTCTTC
v_call: TRBV3-1
j_call: TRBJ2-1
clone_size: .
d_call: .

cdr3_aa: CAWSVPGLAGAETQYF
cdr3_nt: TGTGCCTGGAGTGTACCTGGACTAGCGGGGGCGGAGACCCAGTACTTC
v_call: TRBV30
j_call: TRBJ2-5
clone_size: .
d_call: TRBD2

cdr3_aa: CATSDLSGTGELFF
cdr3_nt: TGTGCCACCAGTGATTTATCAGGGACCGGGGAGCTGTTTTTT
v_call: TRBV24-1
j_call: TRBJ2-2
clone_size: .
d_call: .

cdr3_aa: CASSYSGRGVLSGANVLTF
cdr3_nt: TGTGCCAGCAGTTACTCAGGCCGGGGGGTCCTCTCTGGGGCCAACGTCCTGACTTTC
v_call: TRBV6-5
j_call: TRBJ2-6
clone_size: few
d_call: TRBD2

cdr3_aa: CSASWPDTQYF
cdr3_nt: TGCAGTGCTAGTTGGCCAGATACGCAGTATTTT
v_call: TRBV20-1
j_call: TRBJ2-3
clone_size: few
d_call: .

cdr3_aa: CASSFRDSNYGYTF
cdr3_nt: TGTGCCAGCAGTTTCAGGGATTCTAACTATGGCTACACCTTC
v_call: TRBV12-3/TRBV12-4
j_call: TRBJ1-2
clone_size: few
d_call: .

cdr3_aa: CASRDESSSYNEQFF
cdr3_nt: TGTGCCAGCAGGGATGAGAGCAGCTCCTACAATGAGCAGTTCTTC
v_call: TRBV4-2
j_call: TRBJ2-1
clone_size: .
d_call: .

cdr3_aa: CASSTVTGGTEAFF
cdr3_nt: TGTGCCAGTAGTACAGTCACAGGGGGCACTGAAGCTTTCTTT
v_call: TRBV19
j_call: TRBJ1-1
clone_size: few
d_call: TRBD1

cdr3_aa: CASSVATRTEAFF
cdr3_nt: TGTGCCAGCAGCGTAGCGACCCGAACTGAAGCTTTCTTT
v_call: TRBV9
j_call: TRBJ1-1
clone_size: many
d_call: .

cdr3_aa: CATSDPQGVTDTQYF
cdr3_nt: TGTGCCACCAGTGATCCACAGGGAGTTACAGATACGCAGTATTTT
v_call: TRBV24-1
j_call: TRBJ2-3
clone_size: many
d_call: .

cdr3_aa: CASSLETANTGELFF
cdr3_nt: TGCGCCAGCAGCTTGGAAACAGCGAACACCGGGGAGCTGTTTTTT
v_call: TRBV5-1
j_call: TRBJ2-2
clone_size: many
d_call: .

cdr3_aa: CASSFDRNEQFF
cdr3_nt: TGTGCCAGCAGCTTCGACAGGAATGAGCAGTTCTTC
v_call: TRBV11-2
j_call: TRBJ2-1
clone_size: .
d_call: .

cdr3_aa: CASSQGDRQIGETQYF
cdr3_nt: TGTGCCAGCAGCCAAGGGGACAGGCAAATCGGGGAGACCCAGTACTTC
v_call: TRBV5-6
j_call: TRBJ2-5
clone_size: many
d_call: TRBD1

cdr3_aa: CASSHGAEGGTLHF
cdr3_nt: TGTGCCAGCTCACACGGAGCGGAGGGTGGAACCCTCCACTTT
v_call: TRBV18
j_call: TRBJ1-6
clone_size: few
d_call: .

cdr3_aa: CASRGTSGVGQFF
cdr3_nt: TGTGCCAGCAGAGGGACTAGCGGGGTAGGGCAGTTCTTC
v_call: TRBV12-3/TRBV12-4
j_call: TRBJ2-1
clone_size: few
d_call: TRBD2

cdr3_aa: CASSPRTGNSNQPQHF
cdr3_nt: TGTGCCAGCTCACCACGGACAGGGAACAGCAATCAGCCCCAGCATTTT
v_call: TRBV18
j_call: TRBJ1-5
clone_size: few
d_call: TRBD1

cdr3_aa: CSATVPAGVGKNIQYF
cdr3_nt: TGCAGTGCCACGGTCCCAGCGGGGGTAGGCAAAAACATTCAGTACTTC
v_call: TRBV20-1
j_call: TRBJ2-4
clone_size: few
d_call: TRBD2

cdr3_aa: CASSLSGSSTDTQYF
cdr3_nt: TGCGCCAGCAGCTTGAGCGGGTCTAGCACAGATACGCAGTATTTT
v_call: TRBV5-1
j_call: TRBJ2-3
clone_size: few
d_call: .

cdr3_aa: CASSYSSSRSNQPQHF
cdr3_nt: TGTGCCAGCAGTTACTCTTCTTCCAGGTCCAATCAGCCCCAGCATTTT
v_call: TRBV6-6
j_call: TRBJ1-5
clone_size: few
d_call: .

cdr3_aa: CASSPRGRGANTGELFF
cdr3_nt: TGTGCCAGCAGCCCCCGGGGGAGGGGCGCGAACACCGGGGAGCTGTTTTTT
v_call: TRBV5-4
j_call: TRBJ2-2
clone_size: few
d_call: TRBD2

cdr3_aa: CASSIRRWAGRPDTQYF
cdr3_nt: TGTGCCAGTAGTATAAGGAGATGGGCAGGGAGACCAGATACGCAGTATTTT
v_call: TRBV19
j_call: TRBJ2-3
clone_size: .
d_call: .

cdr3_aa: CASSLRTEAFF
cdr3_nt: TGTGCCAGCAGTCTTCGCACTGAAGCTTTCTTT
v_call: TRBV2
j_call: TRBJ1-1
clone_size: .
d_call: .

cdr3_aa: CASSPPGYSETQYF
cdr3_nt: TGTGCCAGCAGCCCTCCGGGTTACTCTGAGACCCAGTACTTC
v_call: TRBV7-6
j_call: TRBJ2-5
clone_size: few
d_call: .

cdr3_aa: CASSNVQGASGELFF
cdr3_nt: TGTGCCAGCAGCAACGTACAGGGGGCGAGCGGGGAGCTGTTTTTT
v_call: TRBV21-1
j_call: TRBJ2-2
clone_size: few
d_call: .

cdr3_aa: CASRLLLGQGVAGELFF
cdr3_nt: TGTGCCAGCAGGCTACTTTTGGGACAGGGTGTCGCCGGGGAGCTGTTTTTT
v_call: TRBV5-8
j_call: TRBJ2-2
clone_size: .
d_call: TRBD1

cdr3_aa: CASSLEGRGGSPLHF
cdr3_nt: TGTGCCAGCAGCTTAGAGGGCAGGGGAGGGTCACCCCTCCACTTT
v_call: TRBV7-3
j_call: TRBJ1-6
clone_size: .
d_call: .

cdr3_aa: CSVQIQDLNTEAFF
cdr3_nt: TGCAGCGTTCAAATACAAGACCTGAACACTGAAGCTTTCTTT
v_call: TRBV29-1
j_call: TRBJ1-1
clone_size: few
d_call: .

cdr3_aa: CSAPSGGEETQYF
cdr3_nt: TGCAGTGCTCCTAGCGGGGGGGAAGAGACCCAGTACTTC
v_call: TRBV20-1
j_call: TRBJ2-5
clone_size: .
d_call: TRBD2

cdr3_aa: CASSLDRGRAPQYF
cdr3_nt: TGTGCCAGCAGTCTGGACAGGGGGCGAGCACCCCAGTACTTC
v_call: TRBV12-3/TRBV12-4
j_call: TRBJ2-5
clone_size: few
d_call: TRBD1

cdr3_aa: CASSSAESSYNSPLHF
cdr3_nt: TGTGCCAGCAGTTCGGCGGAGAGCTCCTATAATTCACCCCTCCACTTT
v_call: TRBV27
j_call: TRBJ1-6
clone_size: many
d_call: .

cdr3_aa: CASSPSQPKGQFF
cdr3_nt: TGTGCCAGCTCACCAAGCCAGCCCAAGGGGCAGTTCTTC
v_call: TRBV18
j_call: TRBJ2-1
clone_size: .
d_call: .

cdr3_aa: CSVDSNYGYTF
cdr3_nt: TGCAGCGTTGACAGTAACTATGGCTACACCTTC
v_call: TRBV29-1
j_call: TRBJ1-2
clone_size: many
d_call: .

cdr3_aa: CASSLAGGSGANVLTF
cdr3_nt: TGTGCCAGCAGCTTAGCAGGGGGCTCTGGGGCCAACGTCCTGACTTTC
v_call: TRBV11-2
j_call: TRBJ2-6
clone_size: few
d_call: TRBD1

cdr3_aa: CASSFSKGNYGYTF
cdr3_nt: TGTGCCAGCAGTTTTTCCAAGGGTAACTATGGCTACACCTTC
v_call: TRBV12-3/TRBV12-4
j_call: TRBJ1-2
clone_size: few
d_call: .

cdr3_aa: CASSRWDRVSPATQYF
cdr3_nt: TGTGCCAGCAGTAGATGGGACAGGGTGTCCCCGGCTACGCAGTATTTT
v_call: TRBV27
j_call: TRBJ2-3
clone_size: .
d_call: TRBD1

cdr3_aa: CASPGGMDEQFF
cdr3_nt: TGTGCCAGCCCAGGGGGCATGGATGAGCAGTTCTTC
v_call: TRBV2
j_call: TRBJ2-1
clone_size: .
d_call: TRBD1